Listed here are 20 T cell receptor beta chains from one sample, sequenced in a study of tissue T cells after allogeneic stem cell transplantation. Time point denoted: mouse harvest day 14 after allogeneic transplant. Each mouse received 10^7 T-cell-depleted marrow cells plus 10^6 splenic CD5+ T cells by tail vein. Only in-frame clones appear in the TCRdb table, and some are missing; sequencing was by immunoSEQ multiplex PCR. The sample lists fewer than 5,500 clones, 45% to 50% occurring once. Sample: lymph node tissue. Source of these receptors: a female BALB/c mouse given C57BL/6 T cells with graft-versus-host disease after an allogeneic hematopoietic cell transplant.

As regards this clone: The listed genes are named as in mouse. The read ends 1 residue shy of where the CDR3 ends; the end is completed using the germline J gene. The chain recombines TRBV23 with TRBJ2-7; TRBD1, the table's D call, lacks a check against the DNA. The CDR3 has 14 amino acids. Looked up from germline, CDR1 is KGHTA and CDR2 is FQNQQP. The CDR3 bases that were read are TGCTCCAGCAGTCAACGGAGACAGGGGAGAGAACAGTAC. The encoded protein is CSSSQRRQGREQY. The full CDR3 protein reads CSSSQRRQGREQYF.

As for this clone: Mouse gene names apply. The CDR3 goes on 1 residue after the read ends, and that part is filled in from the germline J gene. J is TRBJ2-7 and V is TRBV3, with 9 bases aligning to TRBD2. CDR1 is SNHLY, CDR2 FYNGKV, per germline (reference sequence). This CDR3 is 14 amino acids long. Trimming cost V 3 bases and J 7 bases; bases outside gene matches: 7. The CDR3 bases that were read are TGTGCCAGCAGCTTGGCTGGGGGGGTAGGAGAACAGTAC. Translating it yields CASSLAGGVGEQY. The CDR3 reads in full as CASSLAGGVGEQYF.

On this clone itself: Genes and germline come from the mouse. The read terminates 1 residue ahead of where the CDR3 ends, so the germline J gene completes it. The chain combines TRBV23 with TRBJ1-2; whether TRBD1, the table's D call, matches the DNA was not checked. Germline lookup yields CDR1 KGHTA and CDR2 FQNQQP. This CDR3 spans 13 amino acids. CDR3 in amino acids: CSSSGTANSDYTF. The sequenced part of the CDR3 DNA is TGCTCCAGCAGTGGGACAGCAAACTCCGACTACACC.

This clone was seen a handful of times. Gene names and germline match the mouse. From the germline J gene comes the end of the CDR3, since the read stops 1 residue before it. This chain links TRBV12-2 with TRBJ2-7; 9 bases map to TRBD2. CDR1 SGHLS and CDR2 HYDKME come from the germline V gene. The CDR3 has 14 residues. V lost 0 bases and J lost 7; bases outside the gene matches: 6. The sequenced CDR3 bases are TGTGCCAGCTCTCTCGACCTGGGGGGGTGGGAACAGTAC. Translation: CASSLDLGGWEQY. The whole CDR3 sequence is CASSLDLGGWEQYF.

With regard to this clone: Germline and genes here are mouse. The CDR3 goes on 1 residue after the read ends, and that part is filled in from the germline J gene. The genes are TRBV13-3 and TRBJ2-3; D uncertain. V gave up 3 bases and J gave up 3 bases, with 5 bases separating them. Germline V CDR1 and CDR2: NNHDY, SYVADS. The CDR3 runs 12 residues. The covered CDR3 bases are TGTGCCAGCAGTGGAGTGGCAGAAACGCTGTAT. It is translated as CASSGVAETLY. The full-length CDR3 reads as CASSGVAETLYF.

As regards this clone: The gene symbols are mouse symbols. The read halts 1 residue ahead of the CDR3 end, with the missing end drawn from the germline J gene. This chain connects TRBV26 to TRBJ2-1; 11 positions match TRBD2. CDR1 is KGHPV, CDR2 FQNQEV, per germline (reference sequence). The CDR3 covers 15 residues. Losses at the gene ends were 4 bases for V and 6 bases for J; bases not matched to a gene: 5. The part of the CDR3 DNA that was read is TGTGCCAGCAGTCCCCGACTGGGGGGGTTTGCTGAGCAGTTC. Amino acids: CASSPRLGGFAEQF. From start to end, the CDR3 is CASSPRLGGFAEQFF.

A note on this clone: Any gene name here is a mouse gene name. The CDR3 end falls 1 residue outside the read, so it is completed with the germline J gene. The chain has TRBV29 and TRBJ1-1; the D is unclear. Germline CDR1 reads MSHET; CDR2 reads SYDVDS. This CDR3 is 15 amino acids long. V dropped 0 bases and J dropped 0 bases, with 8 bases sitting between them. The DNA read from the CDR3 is TGTGCTAGCAGTTTATCGACAAATGCAAACACAGAAGTCTTC. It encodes CASSLSTNANTEVF. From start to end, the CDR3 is CASSLSTNANTEVFF.

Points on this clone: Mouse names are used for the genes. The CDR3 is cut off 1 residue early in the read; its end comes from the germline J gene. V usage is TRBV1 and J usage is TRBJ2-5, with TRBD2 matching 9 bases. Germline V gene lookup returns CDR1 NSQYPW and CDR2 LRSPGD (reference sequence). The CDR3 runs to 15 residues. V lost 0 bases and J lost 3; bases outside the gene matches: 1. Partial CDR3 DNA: TGCACCTGCAGTGCAGATCTGGGGGGGCAAGACACCCAGTAC. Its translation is CTCSADLGGQDTQY. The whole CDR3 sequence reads CTCSADLGGQDTQYF.

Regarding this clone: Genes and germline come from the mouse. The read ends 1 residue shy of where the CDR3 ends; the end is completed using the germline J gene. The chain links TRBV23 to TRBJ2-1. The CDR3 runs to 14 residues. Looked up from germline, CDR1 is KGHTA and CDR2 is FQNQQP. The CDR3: CSSSPGSNYAEQFF. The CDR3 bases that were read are TGCTCCAGCAGTCCGGGATCCAACTATGCTGAGCAGTTC.

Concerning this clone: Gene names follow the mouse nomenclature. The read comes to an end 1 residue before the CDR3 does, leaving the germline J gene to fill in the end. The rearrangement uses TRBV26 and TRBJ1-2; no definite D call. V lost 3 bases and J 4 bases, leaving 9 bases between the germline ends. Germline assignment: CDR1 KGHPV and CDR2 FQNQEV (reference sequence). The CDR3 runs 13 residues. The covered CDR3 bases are TGTGCCAGCAGTCTAGAGGGTGGCTCCGACTACACC. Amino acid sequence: CASSLEGGSDYT. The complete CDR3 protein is CASSLEGGSDYTF.

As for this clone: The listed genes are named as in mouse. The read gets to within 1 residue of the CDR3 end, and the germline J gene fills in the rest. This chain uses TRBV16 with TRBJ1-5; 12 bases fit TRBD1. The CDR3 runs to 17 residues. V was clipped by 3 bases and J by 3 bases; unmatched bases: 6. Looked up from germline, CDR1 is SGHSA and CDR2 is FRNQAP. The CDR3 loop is CASSFPGQGAGNQAPLF. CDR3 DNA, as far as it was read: TGTGCAAGCAGCTTCCCGGGACAGGGGGCTGGCAACCAGGCTCCGCTT.

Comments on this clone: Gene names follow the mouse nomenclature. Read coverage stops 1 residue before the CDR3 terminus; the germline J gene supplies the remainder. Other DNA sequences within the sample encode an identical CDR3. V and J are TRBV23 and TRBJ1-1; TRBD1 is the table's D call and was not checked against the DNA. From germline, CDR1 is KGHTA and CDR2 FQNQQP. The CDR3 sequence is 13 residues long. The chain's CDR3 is CSSSQQGNTEVFF. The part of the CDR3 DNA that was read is TGCTCCAGCAGTCAGCAGGGAAACACAGAAGTCTTC.

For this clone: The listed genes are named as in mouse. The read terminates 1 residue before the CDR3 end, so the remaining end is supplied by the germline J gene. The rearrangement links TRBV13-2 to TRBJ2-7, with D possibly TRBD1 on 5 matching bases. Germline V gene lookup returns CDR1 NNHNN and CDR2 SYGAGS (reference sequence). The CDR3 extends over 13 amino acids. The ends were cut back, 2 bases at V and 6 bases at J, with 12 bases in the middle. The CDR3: CASGDAGRGEQYF. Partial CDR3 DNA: TGTGCCAGCGGTGACGCAGGGAGAGGTGAACAGTAC.

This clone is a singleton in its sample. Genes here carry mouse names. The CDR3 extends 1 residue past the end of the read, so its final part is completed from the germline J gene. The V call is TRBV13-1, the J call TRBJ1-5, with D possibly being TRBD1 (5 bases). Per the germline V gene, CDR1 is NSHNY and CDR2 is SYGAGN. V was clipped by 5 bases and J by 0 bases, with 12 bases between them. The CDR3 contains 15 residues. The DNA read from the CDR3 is TGTGCCAGCAGGCCCCGGACAAATAACAACCAGGCTCCGCTT. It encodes CASRPRTNNNQAPL. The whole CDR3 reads CASRPRTNNNQAPLF. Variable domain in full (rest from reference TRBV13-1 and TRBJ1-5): EAAVTQSPRNKVTVTGGNVTLSCRQTNSHNYMYWYRQDTGHGLRLIHYSYGAGNLRIGDVPDGYKATRTTQEDFFLLLELASPSQTSLYFCASRPRTNNNQAPLFGEGTRLSVL.

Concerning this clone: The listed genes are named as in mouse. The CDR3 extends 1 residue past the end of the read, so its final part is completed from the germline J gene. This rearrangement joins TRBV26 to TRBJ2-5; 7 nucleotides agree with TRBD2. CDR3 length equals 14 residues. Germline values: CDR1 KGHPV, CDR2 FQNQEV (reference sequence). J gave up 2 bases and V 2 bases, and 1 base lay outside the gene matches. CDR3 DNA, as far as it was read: TGTGCCAGCAGTCTGACTGGGGCCCAAGACACCCAGTAC. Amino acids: CASSLTGAQDTQY. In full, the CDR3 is CASSLTGAQDTQYF.

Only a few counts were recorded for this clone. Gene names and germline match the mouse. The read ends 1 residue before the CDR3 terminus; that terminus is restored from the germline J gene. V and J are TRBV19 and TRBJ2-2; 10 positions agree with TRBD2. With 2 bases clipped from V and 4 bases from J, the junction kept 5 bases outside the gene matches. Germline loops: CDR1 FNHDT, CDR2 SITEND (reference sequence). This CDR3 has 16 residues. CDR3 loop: CASSISWGGVTGQLYF. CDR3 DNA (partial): TGTGCCAGCAGTATCAGCTGGGGGGGCGTCACCGGGCAGCTCTAC. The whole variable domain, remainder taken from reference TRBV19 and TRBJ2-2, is GGIITQTPKFLIGQEGQKLTLKCQQNFNHDTMYWYRQDSGKGLRLIYYSITENDLQKGDLSEGYDASREKKSSFSLTVTSAQKNEMAVFLCASSISWGGVTGQLYFGEGSKLTVL.

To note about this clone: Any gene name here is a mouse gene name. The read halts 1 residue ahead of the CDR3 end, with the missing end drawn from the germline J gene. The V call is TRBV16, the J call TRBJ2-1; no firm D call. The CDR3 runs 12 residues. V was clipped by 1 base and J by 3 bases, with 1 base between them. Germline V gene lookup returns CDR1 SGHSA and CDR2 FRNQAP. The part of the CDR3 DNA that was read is TGTGCAAGCAGCTTAGTCTATGCTGAGCAGTTC. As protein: CASSLVYAEQF. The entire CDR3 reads CASSLVYAEQFF. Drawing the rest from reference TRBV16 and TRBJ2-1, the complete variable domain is NAGVIQTPRHKVTGKGQEATLWCEPISGHSAVFWYRQTIVQGLEFLTYFRNQAPIDDSGMPKERFSAQMPNQSHSTLKIQSTQPQDSAVYLCASSLVYAEQFFGPGTRLTVL.

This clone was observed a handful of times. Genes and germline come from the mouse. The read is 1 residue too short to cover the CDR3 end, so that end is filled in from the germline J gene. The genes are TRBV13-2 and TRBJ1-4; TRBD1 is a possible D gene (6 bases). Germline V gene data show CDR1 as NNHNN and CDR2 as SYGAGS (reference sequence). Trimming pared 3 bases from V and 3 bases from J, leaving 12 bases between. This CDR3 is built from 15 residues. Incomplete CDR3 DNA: TGTGCCAGCGGTGGTCCGGGACAACCCAACGAAAGATTATTT. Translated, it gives CASGGPGQPNERLF. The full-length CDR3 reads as CASGGPGQPNERLFF.

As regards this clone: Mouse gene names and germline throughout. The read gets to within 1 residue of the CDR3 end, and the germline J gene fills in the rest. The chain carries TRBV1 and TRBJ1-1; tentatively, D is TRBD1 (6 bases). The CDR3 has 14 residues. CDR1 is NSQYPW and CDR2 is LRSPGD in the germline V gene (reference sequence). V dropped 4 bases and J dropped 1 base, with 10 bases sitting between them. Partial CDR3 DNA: TGCACCTGCAGTGTCCGGGACAAAAACACAGAAGTCTTC. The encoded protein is CTCSVRDKNTEVF. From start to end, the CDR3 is CTCSVRDKNTEVFF.

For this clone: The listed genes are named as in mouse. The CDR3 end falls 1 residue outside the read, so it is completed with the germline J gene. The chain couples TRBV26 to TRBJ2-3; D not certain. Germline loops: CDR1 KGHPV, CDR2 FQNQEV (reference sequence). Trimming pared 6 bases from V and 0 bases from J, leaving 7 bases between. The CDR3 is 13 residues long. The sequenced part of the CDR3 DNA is TGTGCCAGCAGCAGAATTAGTGCAGAAACGCTGTAT. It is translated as CASSRISAETLY. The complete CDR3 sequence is CASSRISAETLYF.